This TCR beta chain derives from a study of B cell selection in AIRE deficiency. Points from the study as a whole: With only TCRbeta sequenced, about 40% of shared healthy Treg sequences overlapped Tconv. Around 31% of healthy-shared Treg sequences were found among patient Tconv cells. Only approximately 10% of around 3,800 shared Treg sequences were patient-specific; roughly 30% healthy-specific.

Original data processing: Treg pools: about 50,000 distinct patient, over 90,000 donor TCRbeta sequences. The protocol was immunoSEQ multiplex PCR, while the TCRdb copy is restricted to in-frame clones and leaves out a portion. That table gives V, J and clone size, and the DNA gave D and trimming. The sample includes about 21,000 clones, approximately 94% of them seen just once. Concerning this clone itself: Its matching antigen is unknown.

Sorted regulatory T cells were CD4-positive, CD25-high and CD127-low or negative. With 4 bases clipped from V and 7 bases from J, the junction kept 1 base outside the gene matches. Germline CDR1 ENHRY, CDR2 SYGVKD. The CDR3 extends over 12 amino acids. Sequenced sample: Tregs sorted from PBMCs. The sequence derives from a human donor with AIRE deficiency. The chain uses TRBV10-3 and TRBJ2-1; the match to TRBD2 covers 7 bases. CDR3 sequence reads: CAISGGGNEQFF. The CDR3 bases are TGTGCCATCAGTGGGGGGGGTAATGAGCAGTTCTTC.